One and the same sample provided the 9 T cell receptor beta chains below, sequenced in a study of T cells in women clearing cervical HPV infection. The method was immunoSEQ multiplex PCR; TCRdb's version includes in-frame clones alone and lacks a portion of them. The listing records 30,000 to 45,000 clones. Sample: blood buffy coat. These receptors came from a woman aged 18-70 years with a cervical HPV16 infection that either progressed to CIN3+ or cleared (not recorded which).

About this clone itself: Read data end 3 residues before the CDR3 end; the end is taken from the germline J gene. The rearrangement uses TRBV18 and TRBJ1-3, with TRBD1 as a possible D gene (5 bases). Germline V CDR1 and CDR2: KGHSH, LQKENI. V was pared by 3 bases and J by 7 bases, with 10 bases between. The CDR3 has 13 amino acids. The part of the CDR3 DNA that was read is TGTGCCAGCTCACCTGCGGGGGGGAACACC. Protein: CASSPAGGNT. The whole CDR3 protein reads CASSPAGGNTIYF.

The CDR3 DNA, read in part, is TGTGCCACCAGTGAGTGGGGGGGGCGGGAAACTACAGATACG. It specifies CATSEWGGRETTDT. The entire CDR3 sequence reads CATSEWGGRETTDTQYF. The chain has TRBV24-1 and TRBJ2-3; D is possibly TRBD2 (7 bases). The read gets to within 3 residues of the CDR3 end, and the germline J gene fills in the rest. The germline gives CDR1 KGHDR, CDR2 SFDVKD. V lost 4 bases to trimming and J lost 3 bases, with 19 bases between them. The CDR3 covers 17 residues.

On this clone: The CDR3 is cut off 3 residues early in the read; its end comes from the germline J gene. J is TRBJ1-5 and V is TRBV20-1; possible D gene TRBD1, 5 bases. CDR1 and CDR2 from the germline V gene are DFQATT and SNEGSKA (reference sequence). This CDR3 contains 13 residues. Deletions cut 5 bases from V and 9 bases from J, with 17 bases between. CDR3 in amino acids: CSALGLAGGPQHF. CDR3 bases read: TGCAGTGCTTTGGGACTAGCGGGAGGGCCC.

As regards this clone: The observed sequence ends 3 residues before the CDR3 terminus, with the missing tail filled in from the germline J gene. The chain joins TRBV10-3 to TRBJ2-5; D is possibly TRBD2 (6 bases). The CDR3 totals 17 residues. Trimming took off 4 bases at V and 3 bases at J, with 21 bases between the two ends. Germline loops: CDR1 ENHRY, CDR2 SYGVKD. The DNA read from the CDR3 is TGTGCCATCAGTGGGGACCCTACGGGGGAACCTGAAGAGACC. Its protein product is CAISGDPTGEPEET. The whole CDR3 region reads CAISGDPTGEPEETQYF.

With respect to this clone: From the germline J gene comes the end of the CDR3, since the read stops 3 residues before it. The J gene is TRBJ1-2, the V gene TRBV20-1; TRBD1 aligns across 12 bases. The J segment lost 7 bases and the V segment lost 5 bases, leaving 8 bases of the junction unmatched. The CDR3 runs to 14 residues. Germline CDR1 reads DFQATT; CDR2 reads SNEGSKA (reference sequence). Partial CDR3 DNA: TGCAGTGCTGACCCCGGGACAGGGGGCCTTGGC. Protein: CSADPGTGGLG. The full-length CDR3 reads as CSADPGTGGLGYTF.

A word on this clone: The read finishes 3 residues shy of the CDR3 end, and the germline J gene is used to complete it. The rearrangement links TRBV7-9 to TRBJ2-7, with TRBD2 as a possible D gene (6 bases). Trimming removed 5 bases at V and 0 bases at J, with 14 bases between. CDR1 and CDR2 (germline): SEHNR, FQNEAQ (reference sequence). This CDR3 is 15 amino acids long. The CDR3 sequence is CASSASADSSYEQYF. Incomplete CDR3 DNA: TGTGCCAGCAGCGCTAGCGCCGATAGCTCCTACGAG.

About this clone itself: The read halts 3 residues ahead of the CDR3 end, with the missing end drawn from the germline J gene. The chain couples TRBV6-1 to TRBJ1-1; 7 bases line up with TRBD1. Germline CDR1 MNHNS, CDR2 SASEGT. The CDR3 sequence is 15 residues long. The V segment lost 2 bases and the J segment 1 base; nucleotides outside the gene matches: 4. The DNA read from the CDR3 is TGTGCCAGCAGTGAATCCGGGACAGCGAACACTGAA. Its translation is CASSESGTANTE. The whole CDR3 sequence reads CASSESGTANTEAFF.

Remarks on this clone: The sequenced fragment ends 3 residues before the CDR3 boundary, so the rest is inferred from the germline J gene. The chain has TRBV7-9 and TRBJ2-7, with 10 bases fitting TRBD1. V lost 5 bases to trimming and J lost 4 bases; unmatched junction nucleotides: 8. Per the germline V gene, CDR1 is SEHNR and CDR2 is FQNEAQ (reference sequence). The CDR3 totals 15 residues. CDR3 bases read: TGTGCCAGCAGCCAAGGCGACAGGGGGCGGTACGAG. Translation gives CASSQGDRGRYE. The entire CDR3 reads CASSQGDRGRYEQYF.

Concerning this clone itself: The read terminates 3 residues before the CDR3 end, so the remaining end is supplied by the germline J gene. The J gene is TRBJ1-6, the V gene TRBV19; D perhaps matches TRBD1 (5 bases). V shed 3 bases and J shed 4 bases, with 19 bases lying between them. The CDR3 length is 18 residues. Germline CDR1 reads LNHDA; CDR2 reads SQIVND (reference sequence). The CDR3 reads CASSIPRGQRKYNSPLHF. The sequenced part of the CDR3 DNA is TGTGCCAGTAGTATCCCCCGAGGACAAAGGAAATATAATTCACCC.